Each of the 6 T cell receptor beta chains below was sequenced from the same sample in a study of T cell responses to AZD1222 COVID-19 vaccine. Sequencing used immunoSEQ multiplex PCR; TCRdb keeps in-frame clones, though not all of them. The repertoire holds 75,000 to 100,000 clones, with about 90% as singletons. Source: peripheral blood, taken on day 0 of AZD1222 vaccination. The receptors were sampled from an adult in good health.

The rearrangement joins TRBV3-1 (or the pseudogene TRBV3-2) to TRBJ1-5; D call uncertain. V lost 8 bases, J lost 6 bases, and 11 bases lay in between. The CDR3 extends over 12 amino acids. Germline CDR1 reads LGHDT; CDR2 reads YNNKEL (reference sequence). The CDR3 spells CASGSGIQPQHF. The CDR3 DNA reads TGTGCCAGCGGGTCGGGGATTCAGCCCCAGCATTTT.

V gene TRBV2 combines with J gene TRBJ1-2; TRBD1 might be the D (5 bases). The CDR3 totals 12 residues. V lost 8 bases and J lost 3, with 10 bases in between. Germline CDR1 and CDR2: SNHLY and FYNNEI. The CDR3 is CASRRDDYGYTF. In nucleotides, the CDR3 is TGTGCCAGCCGGCGGGACGACTATGGCTACACCTTC.

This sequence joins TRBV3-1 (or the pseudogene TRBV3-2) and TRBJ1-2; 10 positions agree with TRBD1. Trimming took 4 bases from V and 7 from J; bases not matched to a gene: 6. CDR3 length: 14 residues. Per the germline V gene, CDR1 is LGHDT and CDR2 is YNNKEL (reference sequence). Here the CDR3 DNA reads TGTGCCAGCAGCCCGGGGACAGGGGAAACTGGCTACACCTTC. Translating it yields CASSPGTGETGYTF.

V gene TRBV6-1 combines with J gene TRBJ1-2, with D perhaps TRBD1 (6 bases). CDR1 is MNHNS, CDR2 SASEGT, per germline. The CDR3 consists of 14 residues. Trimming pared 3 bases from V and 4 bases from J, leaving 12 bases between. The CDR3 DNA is TGTGCCAGCAGTGATCAACAGGGACGCTATGGCTACACCTTC. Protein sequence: CASSDQQGRYGYTF.

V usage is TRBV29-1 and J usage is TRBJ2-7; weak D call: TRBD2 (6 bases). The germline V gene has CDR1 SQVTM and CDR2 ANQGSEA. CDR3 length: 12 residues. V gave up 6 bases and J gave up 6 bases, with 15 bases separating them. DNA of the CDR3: TGCAGCGTGTTCGCGGGGTTCAGCGAGCAGTACTTC. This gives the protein CSVFAGFSEQYF.

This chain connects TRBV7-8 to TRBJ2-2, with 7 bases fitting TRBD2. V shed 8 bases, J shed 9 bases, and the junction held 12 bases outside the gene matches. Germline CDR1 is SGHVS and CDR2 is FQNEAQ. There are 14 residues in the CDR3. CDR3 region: CASQRGGRSWELFF. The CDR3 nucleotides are TGTGCCAGCCAGCGGGGCGGGCGGTCCTGGGAGCTGTTTTTT.